Below are 12 T cell receptor beta chains sequenced from a single sample in a study of shared clonotypes between healthy human individuals. Sequencing used immunoSEQ multiplex PCR; TCRdb keeps in-frame clones, though not all of them. This table holds 1,400,000 or so clones, approximately 98.5% found once. Sequenced sample: naive CD4+ T cells sorted from blood. Subset reported: CD45RA+ positively selected. These TCRs come from a man younger than 45 in good health.

As for this clone: The sample contains more than one DNA sequence encoding this CDR3. The gene calls are TRBV18 and TRBJ1-4; D gene ambiguous. V was cut by 1 base and J by 0 bases, with 3 bases left in between. The CDR3 runs to 14 residues. Germline V gene sequence: CDR1 KGHSH, CDR2 LQKENI. CDR3 in DNA: TGTGCCAGCTCACCACTCTCAACTAATGAAAAACTGTTTTTT. Its protein product is CASSPLSTNEKLFF.

The J gene is TRBJ1-1, the V gene TRBV5-1, with TRBD1 matching over 9 bases. CDR1 is SGHRS, CDR2 YFSETQ, per germline. The CDR3 length is 15 residues. V lost 7 bases, J lost 4 bases, and 11 bases stayed unmatched. The CDR3 loop reads CASGKAGQGPTEAFF. In DNA, the CDR3 is TGCGCCAGCGGGAAGGCGGGACAGGGTCCCACTGAAGCTTTCTTT.

This clone was found once. The rearrangement links TRBV5-4 to TRBJ2-2; D possibly corresponds to TRBD1 (5 bases). The CDR3 sequence is 12 residues long. Per the germline V gene, CDR1 is SGHNT and CDR2 is YYREEE (reference sequence). V was shortened by 0 bases and J by 12 bases, with 9 bases between the two germline ends. In nucleotides, the CDR3 is TGTGCCAGCAGCTTGGTTGGGGCCAAGCTGTTTTTT. Protein sequence: CASSLVGAKLFF. The full variable domain, completed using reference TRBV5-4 and TRBJ2-2, is ETGVTQSPTHLIKTRGQQVTLRCSSQSGHNTVSWYQQALGQGPQFIFQYYREEENGRGNFPPRFSGLQFPNYSSELNVNALELDDSALYLCASSLVGAKLFFGEGSRLTVL.

The rearrangement joins TRBV6-1 to TRBJ2-7; 7 bases are a match to TRBD1. The CDR3 is made up of 14 amino acids. Germline V lookup: CDR1 MNHNS, CDR2 SASEGT. V lost 4 bases and J lost 4; bases outside the gene matches: 7. CDR3 coding DNA: TGTGCCAGCAGTGGGACCGGGACAGAATACGAGCAGTACTTC. Translated: CASSGTGTEYEQYF.

The chain is built from TRBV2 and TRBJ2-5, with D perhaps matching TRBD1 (5 bases). Trimming shortened V by 7 bases and J by 1 base, and 13 bases separated the two germline ends. The CDR3 length is 14 residues. Germline assignment: CDR1 SNHLY and CDR2 FYNNEI. The CDR3 coding sequence is TGTGCCAGCAAGCAGGGCAGGAGCCAAGAGACCCAGTACTTC. This gives the protein CASKQGRSQETQYF.

The J gene is TRBJ2-3, the V gene TRBV18; D gene uncertain. The CDR3 has 13 residues. With 3 bases removed from V and 4 bases from J, the gap between germline ends came to 8 bases. The V gene's germline CDR1 is KGHSH and CDR2 LQKENI. This chain's CDR3 is CASSPRRSDTQYF. In nucleotides, the CDR3 is TGTGCCAGCTCACCTCGTCGATCAGATACGCAGTATTTT.

This chain uses TRBV10-2 with TRBJ1-4; D not resolved. Germline lookup yields CDR1 WSHSY and CDR2 SAAADI. Trimming cost V 0 bases and J 0 bases, with 5 bases left between them. The CDR3 is 15 amino acids. CDR3 residues: CASSESWATNEKLFF. In DNA, the CDR3 is TGCGCCAGCAGTGAGTCGTGGGCAACTAATGAAAAACTGTTTTTT.

This clone was counted a single time. The same CDR3 is also encoded by other DNA sequences in this sample. V is TRBV11-2 and J is TRBJ1-1, with D hard to call. Trimming shortened V by 0 bases and J by 0 bases, and 5 bases separated the two germline ends. Germline CDR1 and CDR2: SGHAT and FQNNGV. The CDR3 is 14 residues long. As DNA, the CDR3 is TGTGCCAGCAGCTTAGATCCCGTGAACACTGAAGCTTTCTTT. It specifies CASSLDPVNTEAFF.

This clone was counted a few times. The chain uses TRBV2 and TRBJ1-5; no clear D. The length of the CDR3 is 13 residues. In germline, CDR1 is SNHLY, CDR2 FYNNEI. V was clipped by 1 base and J by 6 bases, with 7 bases between them. The CDR3 loop is CASSEDHSQPQHF. The CDR3 DNA reads TGTGCCAGCAGTGAAGATCACTCTCAGCCCCAGCATTTT.

The V gene is TRBV6-5, the J gene TRBJ1-3; possible D gene TRBD1, 5 bases. With 4 bases removed from V and 9 bases from J, the gap between germline ends came to 22 bases. The CDR3 is 16 residues long. From germline, CDR1 is MNHEY and CDR2 SVGAGI. CDR3 region: CASSLDPVGRIGTIYF. The CDR3 DNA reads TGTGCCAGCAGTTTAGACCCGGTGGGGCGGATTGGCACCATATATTTT.

Remarks on this clone: The same CDR3 can be traced to other DNA sequences in this sample. The V gene is TRBV2, the J gene TRBJ1-1; weak D call: TRBD1 (6 bases). This CDR3 is 13 amino acids long. Germline V CDR1 and CDR2: SNHLY, FYNNEI. Between the trimmed V and J ends, which lost 6 bases and 1 base, there was a span of 9 bases. The CDR3 nucleotides are TGTGCCAGCAGGCGGACAGAGAACACTGAAGCTTTCTTT. Protein product: CASRRTENTEAFF.

The chain links TRBV27 to TRBJ2-2; 10 bases align to TRBD2. Germline CDR1 reads MNHEY; CDR2 reads SMNVEV (reference sequence). V trimming: 4 bases; J trimming: 3 bases; junction bases outside the gene matches: 5. CDR3 size: 16 residues. The CDR3 DNA follows: TGTGCCAGCAGTTCTCGACTAGCGGGTTACACCGGGGAGCTGTTTTTT. Translation gives CASSSRLAGYTGELFF.